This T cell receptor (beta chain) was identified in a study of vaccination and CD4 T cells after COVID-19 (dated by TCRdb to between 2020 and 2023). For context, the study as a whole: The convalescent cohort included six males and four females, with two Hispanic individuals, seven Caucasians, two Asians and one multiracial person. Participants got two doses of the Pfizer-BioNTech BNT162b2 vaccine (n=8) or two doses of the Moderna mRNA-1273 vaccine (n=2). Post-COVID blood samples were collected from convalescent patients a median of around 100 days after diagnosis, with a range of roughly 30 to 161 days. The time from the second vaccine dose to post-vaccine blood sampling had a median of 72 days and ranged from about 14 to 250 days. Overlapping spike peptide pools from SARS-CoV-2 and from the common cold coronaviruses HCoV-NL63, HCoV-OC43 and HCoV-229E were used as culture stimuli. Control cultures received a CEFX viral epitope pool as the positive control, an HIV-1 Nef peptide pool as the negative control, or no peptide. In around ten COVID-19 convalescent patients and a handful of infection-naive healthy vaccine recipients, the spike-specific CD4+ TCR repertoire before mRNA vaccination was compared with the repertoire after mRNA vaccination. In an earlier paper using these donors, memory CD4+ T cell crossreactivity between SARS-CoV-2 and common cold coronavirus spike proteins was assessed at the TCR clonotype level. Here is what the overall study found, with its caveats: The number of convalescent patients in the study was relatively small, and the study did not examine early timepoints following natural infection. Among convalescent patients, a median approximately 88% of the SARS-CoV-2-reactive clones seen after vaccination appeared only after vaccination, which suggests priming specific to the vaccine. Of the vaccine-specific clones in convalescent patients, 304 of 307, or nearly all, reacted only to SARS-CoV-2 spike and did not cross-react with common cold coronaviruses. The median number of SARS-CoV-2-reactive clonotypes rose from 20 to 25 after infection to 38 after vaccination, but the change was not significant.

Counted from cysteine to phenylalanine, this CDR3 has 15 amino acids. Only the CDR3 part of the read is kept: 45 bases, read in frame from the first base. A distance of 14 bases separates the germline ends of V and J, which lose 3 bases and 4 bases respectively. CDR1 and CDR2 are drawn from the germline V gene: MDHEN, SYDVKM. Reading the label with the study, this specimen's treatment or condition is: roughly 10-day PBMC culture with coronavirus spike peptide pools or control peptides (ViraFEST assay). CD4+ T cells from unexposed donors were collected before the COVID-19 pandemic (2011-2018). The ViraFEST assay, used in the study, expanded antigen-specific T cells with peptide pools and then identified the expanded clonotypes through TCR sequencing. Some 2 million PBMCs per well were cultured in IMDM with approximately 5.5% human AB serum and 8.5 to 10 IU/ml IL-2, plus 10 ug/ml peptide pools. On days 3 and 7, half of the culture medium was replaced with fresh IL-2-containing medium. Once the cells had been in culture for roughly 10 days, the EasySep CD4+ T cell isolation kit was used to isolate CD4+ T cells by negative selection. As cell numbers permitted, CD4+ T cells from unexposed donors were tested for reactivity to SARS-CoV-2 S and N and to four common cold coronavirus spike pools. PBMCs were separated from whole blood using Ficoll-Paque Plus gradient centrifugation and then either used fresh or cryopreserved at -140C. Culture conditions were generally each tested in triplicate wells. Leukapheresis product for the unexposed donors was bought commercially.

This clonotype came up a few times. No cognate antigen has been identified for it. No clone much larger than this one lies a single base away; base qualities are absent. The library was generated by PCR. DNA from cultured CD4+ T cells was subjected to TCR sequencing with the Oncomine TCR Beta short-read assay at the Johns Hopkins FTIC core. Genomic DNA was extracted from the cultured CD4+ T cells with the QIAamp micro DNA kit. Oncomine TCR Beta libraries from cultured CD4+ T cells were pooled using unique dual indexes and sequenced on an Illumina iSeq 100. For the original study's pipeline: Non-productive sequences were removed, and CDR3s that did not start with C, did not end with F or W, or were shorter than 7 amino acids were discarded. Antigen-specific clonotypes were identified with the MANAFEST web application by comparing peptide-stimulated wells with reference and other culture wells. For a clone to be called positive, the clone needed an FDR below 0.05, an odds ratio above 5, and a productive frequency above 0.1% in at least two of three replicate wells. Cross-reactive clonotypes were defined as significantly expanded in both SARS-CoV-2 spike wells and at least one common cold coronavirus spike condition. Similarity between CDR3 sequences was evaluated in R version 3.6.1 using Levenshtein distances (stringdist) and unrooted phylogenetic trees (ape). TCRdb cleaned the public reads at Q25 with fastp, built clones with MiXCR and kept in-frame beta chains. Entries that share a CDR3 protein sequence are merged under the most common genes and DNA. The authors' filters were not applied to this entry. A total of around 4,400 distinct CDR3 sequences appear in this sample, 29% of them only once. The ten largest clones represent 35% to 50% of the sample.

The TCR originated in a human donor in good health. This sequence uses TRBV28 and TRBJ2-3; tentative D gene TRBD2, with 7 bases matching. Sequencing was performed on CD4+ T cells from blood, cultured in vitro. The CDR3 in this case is CASSFRGAGADTQYF. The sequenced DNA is TGTGCCAGCAGTTTCAGGGGCGCGGGGGCAGATACGCAGTATTTT.